Listed here is a single T cell receptor (beta chain). What it binds is not known. The source of the sample is a study of cytomegalovirus exposure and HLA in healthy donors. Study-level findings and limits: In an earlier analysis, most TCR beta V segments were productive about 87% or about 30% of the time.

With 60 Vbeta and 13 Jbeta primers, the PCR was carried out. Method: immunoSEQ multiplex PCR; TCRdb's copy keeps in-frame clones and lacks some. Of about 90,000 clones in the sample, more than 65% were seen once. V gave up 0 bases and J gave up 6 bases, with 9 bases separating them. Germline V gene data show CDR1 as SGDLS and CDR2 as YYNGEE. This CDR3 has 13 residues. The receptor was isolated from a woman aged 18 to 35 in good health and CMV-seropositive. The V call is TRBV9, the J call TRBJ2-5; weak D call: TRBD1 (5 bases). The sequenced sample consisted of PBMCs. DNA of the CDR3: TGTGCCAGCAGCGTAGATGGGGCCCAGACCCAGTACTTC. Translated: CASSVDGAQTQYF.